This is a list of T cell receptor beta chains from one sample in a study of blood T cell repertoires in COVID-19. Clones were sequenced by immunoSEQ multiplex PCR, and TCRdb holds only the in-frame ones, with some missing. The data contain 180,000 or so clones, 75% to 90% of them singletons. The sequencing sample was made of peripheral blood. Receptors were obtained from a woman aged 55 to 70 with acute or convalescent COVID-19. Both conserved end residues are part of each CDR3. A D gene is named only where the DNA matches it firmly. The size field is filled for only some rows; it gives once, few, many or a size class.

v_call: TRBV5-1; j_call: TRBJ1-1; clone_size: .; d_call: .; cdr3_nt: TGCGCCACACGGGAGGGGGAACGCACTGAAGCTTTCTTT; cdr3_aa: CATREGERTEAFF
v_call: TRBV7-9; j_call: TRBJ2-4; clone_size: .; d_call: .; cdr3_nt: TGTGCCAGCAGTATATTGGATACAGGCGGAGGGAACATTCAGTACTTC; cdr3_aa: CASSILDTGGGNIQYF
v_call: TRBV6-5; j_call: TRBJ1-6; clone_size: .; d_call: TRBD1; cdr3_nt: TGTGCCAGCAGGGCAGGGGGAACCTATAATTCACCCCTCCACTTT; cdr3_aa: CASRAGGTYNSPLHF
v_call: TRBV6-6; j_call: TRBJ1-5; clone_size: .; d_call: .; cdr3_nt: TGTGCCAGCAGGCTAACAGGGAATCAGCCCCAGCATTTT; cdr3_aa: CASRLTGNQPQHF
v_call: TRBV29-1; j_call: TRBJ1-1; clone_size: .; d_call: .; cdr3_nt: TGCAGCGTTGACAGTTCGAACACTGAAGCTTTCTTT; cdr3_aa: CSVDSSNTEAFF
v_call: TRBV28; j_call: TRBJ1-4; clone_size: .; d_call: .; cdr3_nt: TGTGCCAGCAGTCCTTCCCCGACAGTTGAAAAACTGTTTTTT; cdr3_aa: CASSPSPTVEKLFF
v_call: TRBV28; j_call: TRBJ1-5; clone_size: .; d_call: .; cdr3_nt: TGTGCCAGCAGTTTACATCCAGGTTCTAGCAATCAGCCCCAGCATTTT; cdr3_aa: CASSLHPGSSNQPQHF
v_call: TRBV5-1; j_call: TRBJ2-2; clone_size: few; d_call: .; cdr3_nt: TGCGCCAGCAGCTTGAGACAGACGAACACCGGGGAGCTGTTTTTT; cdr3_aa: CASSLRQTNTGELFF
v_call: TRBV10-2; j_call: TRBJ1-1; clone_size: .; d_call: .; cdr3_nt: TGCGCCAGCAGTGATCGTCTAGGCACTGAAGCTTTCTTT; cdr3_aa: CASSDRLGTEAFF
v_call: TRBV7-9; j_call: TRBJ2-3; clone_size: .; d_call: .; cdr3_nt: TGTGCTCCAGGCACGGCTAGCACAGATACGCAGTATTTT; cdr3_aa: CAPGTASTDTQYF
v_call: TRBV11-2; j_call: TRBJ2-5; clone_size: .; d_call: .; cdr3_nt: TGTGCCAGCAGCTTAGGACAGGTCCAAGAGACCCAGTACTTC; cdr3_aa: CASSLGQVQETQYF
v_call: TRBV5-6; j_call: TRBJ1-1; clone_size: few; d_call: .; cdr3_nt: TGTGCCAGCAGCCCGGTGGGCGGGGGAGACACTGAAGCTTTCTTT; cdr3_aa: CASSPVGGGDTEAFF
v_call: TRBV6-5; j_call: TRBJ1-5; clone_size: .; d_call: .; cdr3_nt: TGTGCCAGCAGTTACGCTATAGATCAGCCCCAGCATTTT; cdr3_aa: CASSYAIDQPQHF
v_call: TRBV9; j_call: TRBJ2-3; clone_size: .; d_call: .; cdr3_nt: TGTGCCAGCAGCCCAGAAGGGGCTAGCACAGATACGCAGTATTTT; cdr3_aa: CASSPEGASTDTQYF
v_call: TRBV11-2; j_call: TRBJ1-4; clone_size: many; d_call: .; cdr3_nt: TGTGCCAGCAGCTTAGTAGCTGAAAAACTGTTTTTT; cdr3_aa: CASSLVAEKLFF
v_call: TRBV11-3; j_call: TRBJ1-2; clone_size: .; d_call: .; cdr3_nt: TGTGCCAGCAGCTCCAGGGCGAACTATGGCTACACCTTC; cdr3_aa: CASSSRANYGYTF
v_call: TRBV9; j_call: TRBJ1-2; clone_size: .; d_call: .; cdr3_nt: TGTGCCAGCAGCGTACAGGGGAACTATGGCTACACCTTC; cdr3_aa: CASSVQGNYGYTF
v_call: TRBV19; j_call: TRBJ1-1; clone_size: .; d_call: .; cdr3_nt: TGTGCCAGTAGCTACGCGTTCGGACAGTTGAACACTGAAGCTTTCTTT; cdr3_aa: CASSYAFGQLNTEAFF
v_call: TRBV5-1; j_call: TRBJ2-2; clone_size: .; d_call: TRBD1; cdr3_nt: TGCGCCAGCAGCTTGGTCGCAGGGGGAGCCGGGGAGCTGTTTTTT; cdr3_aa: CASSLVAGGAGELFF
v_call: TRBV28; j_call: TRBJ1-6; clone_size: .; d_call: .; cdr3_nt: TGTGCCAGTATCGACATGTCGAAATCACCTCTCCACTTT; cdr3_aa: CASIDMSKSPLHF
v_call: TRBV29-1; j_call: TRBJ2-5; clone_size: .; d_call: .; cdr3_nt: TGCAGCGTTGAGGACGGGGGTGGAGAGACCCAGTACTTC; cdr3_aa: CSVEDGGGETQYF
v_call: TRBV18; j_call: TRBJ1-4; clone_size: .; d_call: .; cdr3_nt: TGTGCCAGCTCAGAGGGCTTAAATGAAAAACTGTTTTTT; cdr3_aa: CASSEGLNEKLFF
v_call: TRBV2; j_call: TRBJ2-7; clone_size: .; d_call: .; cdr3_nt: TGTGCCAGCCACCTGGACACCTCCTACGAGCAGTACTTC; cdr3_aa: CASHLDTSYEQYF
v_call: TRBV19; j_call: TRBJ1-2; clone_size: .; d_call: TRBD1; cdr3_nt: TGTGCCAGTAGCCGACGGACAGGCCCTTATGGCTACACCTTC; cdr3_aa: CASSRRTGPYGYTF
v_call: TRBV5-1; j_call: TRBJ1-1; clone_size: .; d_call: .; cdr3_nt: TGCGCCAGCAGCACCCAATGGGGAAGGGAGGCTGAAGCTTTCTTT; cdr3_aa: CASSTQWGREAEAFF
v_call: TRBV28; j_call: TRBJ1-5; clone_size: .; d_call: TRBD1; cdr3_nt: TGTGCCAGCAGTACCTTACAGGGGGCGCGAAACAATCAGCCCCAGCATTTT; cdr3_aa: CASSTLQGARNNQPQHF
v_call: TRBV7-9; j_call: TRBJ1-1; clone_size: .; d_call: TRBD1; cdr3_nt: TGTGCCAGCAGCTTTCGGCAGGGGGTGAACACTGAAGCTTTCTTT; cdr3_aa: CASSFRQGVNTEAFF
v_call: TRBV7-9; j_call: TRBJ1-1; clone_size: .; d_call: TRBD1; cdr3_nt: TGTGCCAGCAGCTCACAGGGGACCAACACTGAAGCTTTCTTT; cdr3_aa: CASSSQGTNTEAFF
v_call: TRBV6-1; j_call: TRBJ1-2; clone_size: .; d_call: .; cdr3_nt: TGTGCCAGCAGTGAACCGGGGGGCCGATCTTATGGCTACACCTTC; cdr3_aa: CASSEPGGRSYGYTF
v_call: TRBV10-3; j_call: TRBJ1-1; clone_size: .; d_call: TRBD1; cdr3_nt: TGTGCCATCAGCGCGACAGGGATGAACACTGAAGCTTTCTTT; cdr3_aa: CAISATGMNTEAFF
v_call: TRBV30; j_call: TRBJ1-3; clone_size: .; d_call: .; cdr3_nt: TGTGCCTGGAATGGACAATTCTCCACCATATATTTT; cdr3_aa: CAWNGQFSTIYF
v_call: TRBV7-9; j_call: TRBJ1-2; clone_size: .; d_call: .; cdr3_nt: TGTGCCAGCAGCGCCGACACGGTGGATTACTATGGCTACACCTTC; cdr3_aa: CASSADTVDYYGYTF
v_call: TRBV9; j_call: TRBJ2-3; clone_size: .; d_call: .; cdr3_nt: TGTGCCAGCAGCGTCCGAACCGAGAGAAATACGCAGTATTTT; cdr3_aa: CASSVRTERNTQYF
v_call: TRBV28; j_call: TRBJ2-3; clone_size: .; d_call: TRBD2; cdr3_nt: TGTGCCAGCAGTTCCCCCTCGACTAGCGGGAGGACAGATACGCAGTATTTT; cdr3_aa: CASSSPSTSGRTDTQYF
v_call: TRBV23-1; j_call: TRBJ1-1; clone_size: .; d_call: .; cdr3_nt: TGCGCCAGCACAAAAGCGGGGGGCACTGAAGCTTTCTTT; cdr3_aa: CASTKAGGTEAFF